The source of this T cell receptor beta chain is a study of T cells expressing NK-cell markers. Whole-study context: HCMV seropositivity marked most of the eight sequenced donors; one was seronegative.

Overall study results and limits: Evidence did not settle whether expanded NKG2C+ T cell clones targeted HCMV.

Germline CDR1 and CDR2: MDHEN and SYDVKM. The length of the CDR3 is 13 residues. Regarding this clonotype: The antigen is undetermined.

TCRdb reprocessed the 5' RACE reads, keeping one entry per CDR3 protein, no DNA. This specimen shows some 460,000 distinct CDR3 sequences; the ten leading clones hold 1.4%. The sequencing sample was made of blood T cells: a sorted CD56 or NKG2C T cell subset, CD4+ or CD8+ T cells, or bulk PBMC T cells (not recorded which). The source of this sequence is a woman in her forties or fifties in good health. The chain joins TRBV28 to TRBJ2-7. CDR3 in amino acids: CASSLSQSYEQYF.